The 23 T cell receptor beta chains given below trace back to one sample, sequenced in a study of cytomegalovirus exposure and HLA in healthy donors. In the PCR, 60 Vbeta and 13 Jbeta primers were used. Generated by immunoSEQ multiplex PCR, the TCRdb table keeps only in-frame clones and is missing some. The sample lists around 170,000 clones, around 80% occurring once. Specimen: PBMCs. The receptors originated from a man aged 35-49 years in good health and CMV-seronegative.

The genes are TRBV6-5 and TRBJ2-7, with D perhaps matching TRBD1 (6 bases). Germline lookup yields CDR1 MNHEY and CDR2 SVGAGI. The CDR3 consists of 11 residues. Trimming took off 6 bases at V and 5 bases at J, with 8 bases between the two ends. Here the CDR3 reads CASSRDNEQYF. The DNA for the CDR3 is TGTGCCAGCAGCCGGGACAACGAGCAGTACTTC.

The table lists this clone with a few counts. The chain links TRBV4-3 to TRBJ1-2, with 8 bases matching TRBD1. Germline V gives CDR1 LGHNA, CDR2 YSLEER. Trimming cost V 1 base and J 3 bases; bases outside gene matches: 4. The CDR3 covers 15 residues. CDR3 sequence (DNA): TGCGCCAGCAGCCAAGGAACAGGGGGGGACTATGGCTACACCTTC. This translates into CASSQGTGGDYGYTF.

The genes are TRBV2 and TRBJ1-5; 9 bases fit TRBD1. Germline V gives CDR1 SNHLY, CDR2 FYNNEI. The CDR3 extends over 15 amino acids. The ends lost 7 bases at V and 6 bases at J; junction bases unmatched: 10. CDR3 sequence reads: CASTRETGGSQPQHF. The DNA of the CDR3 is TGTGCCAGCACTCGAGAGACAGGGGGGAGTCAGCCCCAGCATTTT.

A word on this clone: The sample holds other DNA sequences that translate to the same CDR3. The gene calls are TRBV18 and TRBJ1-5; 9 nucleotides align to TRBD1. V dropped 6 bases and J dropped 3; count of bases not matched to a gene: 6. Germline loops: CDR1 KGHSH, CDR2 LQKENI. This CDR3 has 15 amino acids. The CDR3 nucleotides read TGTGCCAGCTCCCCGACAGGGGGTAACAATCAGCCCCAGCATTTT. Its translation: CASSPTGGNNQPQHF.

This clone turned up a few times. The chain uses TRBV7-9 and TRBJ2-5, with 7 bases fitting TRBD1. With the DNA end fitting TRBJ2-7 better, the J assignment may be wrong. The CDR3 runs 14 residues. Germline lookup yields CDR1 SEHNR and CDR2 FQNEAQ (reference sequence). DNA for the CDR3: TGTGCCAGCAACAGGGGCGATAGCTCCTACGAGCAGTACTTC. Residues: CASNRGDSSYEQYF.

The J gene is TRBJ2-7, the V gene TRBV11-3; TRBD1 matches 8 bases. Germline CDR1 reads SGHNT; CDR2 reads YENEEA. After removal of 2 bases from V and 7 bases from J, the junction contained 10 bases not matched to a gene. CDR3 size: 15 residues. Here the CDR3 reads CASSLIRQGAGEQYF. The CDR3 DNA follows: TGTGCCAGCAGCTTAATCCGGCAGGGGGCGGGGGAGCAGTACTTC.

This chain joins TRBV2 and TRBJ2-7; 10 nucleotides align to TRBD1. Germline V lookup: CDR1 SNHLY, CDR2 FYNNEI. The CDR3 has 15 residues. Trimming removed 6 bases from V and 1 base from J; junction bases left unmatched: 6. The CDR3 DNA sequence: TGTGCCAGCAGGAAAACGGGACAGGGGTCCTACGAGCAGTACTTC. Translated, it gives CASRKTGQGSYEQYF.

The CDR3 loop is CASSEELYRRETQYF. DNA for the CDR3: TGTGCCAGCAGTGAAGAGTTGTACAGGCGAGAGACCCAGTACTTC. The V call is TRBV6-1, the J call TRBJ2-5; tentative D call: TRBD1 (5 bases). CDR1 and CDR2 (germline): MNHNS, SASEGT. Deletions cut 1 base from V and 4 bases from J, with 13 bases between. This CDR3 is 15 amino acids long.

The chain joins TRBV6-1 to TRBJ1-5; TRBD1 agrees at 9 bases. V was clipped by 4 bases and J by 9 bases; unmatched bases: 10. CDR1 MNHNS and CDR2 SASEGT come from the germline V gene. The CDR3 runs 15 residues. In DNA, the CDR3 is TGTGCCAGCAGTGTCGGGACAGGGCCCACCGTGCCCCAGCATTTT. Translating it yields CASSVGTGPTVPQHF.

The chain recombines TRBV7-2 with TRBJ2-1; no reliable D call. Germline V CDR1 and CDR2: SGHTA, FQGNSA. Trimming stripped 3 bases from V and 8 bases from J, with 11 bases between. The CDR3 covers 13 residues. CDR3: CASSFVLADEQFF. The CDR3 DNA is TGTGCCAGCAGCTTCGTTCTTGCAGATGAGCAGTTCTTC.

This rearrangement joins TRBV23-1 to TRBJ2-1, with TRBD1 identical over 7 bases. TRBV23-1 is sorted into the ORF group, with uncertain function. J gave up 8 bases and V 6 bases, and 16 bases lay outside the gene matches. This CDR3 is 16 amino acids long. The CDR3: CASSPDRSQGQDEQFF. CDR3 DNA: TGCGCCAGCAGCCCAGATCGATCACAGGGGCAGGATGAGCAGTTCTTC.

This chain connects TRBV6-1 to TRBJ2-3, with 8 positions matching TRBD1. CDR1 and CDR2 from the germline V gene are MNHNS and SASEGT. Trimming cost V 7 bases and J 4 bases; bases outside gene matches: 7. The CDR3 totals 14 residues. The CDR3 here is CASTAGGLADTQYF. The CDR3 nucleotides read TGTGCCAGCACGGCAGGGGGCCTCGCAGATACGCAGTATTTT.

This clone was counted a few times. This chain joins TRBV9 and TRBJ2-3; D is perhaps TRBD2 (6 bases). The V gene lost 4 bases and the J gene lost 4 bases, with 16 bases spanning the gap. Germline CDR1 SGDLS, CDR2 YYNGEE. This CDR3 region has 15 residues. The CDR3 DNA follows: TGTGCCAGCAGCACTACGGGAGTATGGGCAGATACGCAGTATTTT. It specifies CASSTTGVWADTQYF.

V is TRBV7-9 and J is TRBJ2-7; 9 nucleotides match TRBD2. V lost 0 bases to trimming and J lost 4 bases; unmatched junction nucleotides: 4. This CDR3 is 15 amino acids long. Germline V lookup: CDR1 SEHNR, CDR2 FQNEAQ (reference sequence). CDR3 coding DNA: TGTGCCAGCAGCTTAGCAAATAGCGGGAGATACGAGCAGTACTTC. It codes for CASSLANSGRYEQYF.

CDR3 bases: TGTGCCAGCAGCGTCGGGGGGCTGGGCAATCAGCCCCAGCATTTT. Translated, it gives CASSVGGLGNQPQHF. The chain carries TRBV9 and TRBJ1-5; tentative D call: TRBD1 (6 bases). The CDR3 length is 15 residues. V lost 2 bases and J lost 2, with 11 bases in between. Germline CDR1 and CDR2: SGDLS and YYNGEE.

The CDR3: CASAVQRGTDTQYF. The CDR3 DNA follows: TGTGCCTCAGCGGTCCAACGAGGCACAGATACGCAGTATTTT. The V call is TRBV19, the J call TRBJ2-3, with D perhaps matching TRBD2 (5 bases). CDR1 LNHDA and CDR2 SQIVND come from the germline V gene (reference sequence). CDR3 size: 14 residues. V dropped 11 bases and J dropped 1 base, with 16 bases sitting between them.

This clone was counted once. The J gene is TRBJ1-3, the V gene TRBV9; 9 bases are a match to TRBD1. There are 16 residues in the CDR3. V lost 0 bases to trimming and J lost 3 bases; unmatched junction nucleotides: 4. Germline CDR1 reads SGDLS; CDR2 reads YYNGEE. CDR3 amino acids: CASSVGTGESGNTIYF. In DNA, the CDR3 is TGTGCCAGCAGCGTAGGGACAGGGGAAAGTGGAAACACCATATATTTT.

V gene TRBV7-2 combines with J gene TRBJ2-2, with D hard to call. CDR1 is SGHTA and CDR2 is FQGNSA in the germline V gene. This CDR3 comprises 16 residues. Trimming took 0 bases from V and 6 from J, leaving 14 bases between them. The CDR3 protein is CASSLAVARPAGELFF. The CDR3 nucleotides are TGTGCCAGCAGCTTAGCGGTTGCTAGACCGGCCGGGGAGCTGTTTTTT. Drawing the rest from reference TRBV7-2 and TRBJ2-2, the complete variable domain is GAGVSQSPSNKVTEKGKDVELRCDPISGHTALYWYRQSLGQGLEFLIYFQGNSAPDKSGLPSDRFSAERTGGSVSTLTIQRTQQEDSAVYLCASSLAVARPAGELFFGEGSRLTVL.

This chain connects TRBV25-1 to TRBJ2-5; 8 bases line up with TRBD1. The DNA end is a closer match to TRBJ2-7, so the J assignment may be wrong. This CDR3 region has 15 residues. The V gene's germline CDR1 is MGHDK and CDR2 SYGVNS. The CDR3 region has the DNA TGTGCCAGCAGTGACTTCCGGGACAGGCCCTACGAGCAGTACTTC. It specifies CASSDFRDRPYEQYF.

The chain uses TRBV12-5 and TRBJ2-5; 12 bases are shared with TRBD2. Germline V CDR1 and CDR2: LGHNT, FRNRAP. The CDR3 is 18 amino acids. V shed 2 bases, J shed 5 bases, and the junction held 12 bases outside the gene matches. This CDR3 is CASGLWILAGGHGETQYF. CDR3 bases: TGTGCTAGTGGTTTGTGGATCCTAGCGGGAGGGCACGGGGAGACCCAGTACTTC. The full variable domain, completed using reference TRBV12-5 and TRBJ2-5, is DARVTQTPRHKVTEMGQEVTMRCQPILGHNTVFWYRQTMMQGLELLAYFRNRAPLDDSGMPKDRFSAEMPDATLATLKIQPSEPRDSAVYFCASGLWILAGGHGETQYFGPGTRLLVL.

This clone was seen a handful of times. CDR3: CASSWGSGTGVNSPLHF. The CDR3 DNA reads as TGTGCCAGCAGCTGGGGCTCCGGGACAGGGGTTAATTCACCCCTCCACTTT. This chain links TRBV5-4 with TRBJ1-6; TRBD1 agrees at 10 bases. The CDR3 extends over 17 amino acids. Germline CDR1 is SGHNT and CDR2 is YYREEE (reference sequence). V lost 3 bases and J lost 6; bases outside the gene matches: 9.

The V gene is TRBV2, the J gene TRBJ2-7; 8 nucleotides match TRBD2. Germline V gene sequence: CDR1 SNHLY, CDR2 FYNNEI. The CDR3 spans 14 residues. Trimming removed 5 bases from V and 7 bases from J; junction bases left unmatched: 10. The CDR3 spells CASSLYGRAGEQYF. In DNA form, the CDR3 reads TGTGCCAGCAGTCTCTACGGGAGGGCCGGTGAGCAGTACTTC.

The chain uses TRBV2 and TRBJ2-1; D possibly corresponds to TRBD1 (5 bases). Between the trimmed V and J ends, which lost 2 bases and 5 bases, there was a span of 7 bases. Germline-derived CDR1 and CDR2 are SNHLY and FYNNEI. This CDR3 has 13 amino acids. The CDR3 is CASSELGHNEQFF. CDR3 nucleotides: TGTGCCAGCAGTGAATTGGGGCACAATGAGCAGTTCTTC.